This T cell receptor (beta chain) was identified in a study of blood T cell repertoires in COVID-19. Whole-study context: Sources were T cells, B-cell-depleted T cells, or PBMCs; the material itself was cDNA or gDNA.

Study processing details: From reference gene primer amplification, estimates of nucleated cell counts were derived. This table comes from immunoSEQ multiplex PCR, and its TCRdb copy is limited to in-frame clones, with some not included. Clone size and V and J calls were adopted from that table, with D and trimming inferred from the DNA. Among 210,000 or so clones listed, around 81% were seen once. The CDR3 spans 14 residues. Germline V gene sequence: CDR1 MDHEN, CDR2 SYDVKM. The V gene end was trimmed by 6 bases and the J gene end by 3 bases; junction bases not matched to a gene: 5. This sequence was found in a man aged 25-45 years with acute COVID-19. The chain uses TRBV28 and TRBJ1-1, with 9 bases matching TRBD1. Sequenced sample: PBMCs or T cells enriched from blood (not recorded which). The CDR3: CASRRQGVHTEAFF. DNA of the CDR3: TGTGCCAGCAGAAGACAGGGGGTCCACACTGAAGCTTTCTTT. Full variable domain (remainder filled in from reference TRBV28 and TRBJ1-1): DVKVTQSSRYLVKRTGEKVFLECVQDMDHENMFWYRQDPGLGLRLIYFSYDVKMKEKGDIPEGYSVSREKKERFSLILESASTNQTSMYLCASRRQGVHTEAFFGQGTRLTVV.